The 17 T cell receptor beta chains below come from one sample, sequenced in a study of T cells in women clearing cervical HPV infection. Libraries were prepared by immunoSEQ multiplex PCR; TCRdb keeps only in-frame clonotypes and omits some of them. The table gives roughly 48,000 clones; the top ten clones make up roughly 1.5% of it. The sequenced sample was blood buffy coat. These receptors were taken from a woman between 18 and 69 years old with a cervical HPV16 infection that either progressed to CIN3+ or cleared (not recorded which).

Of note for this clone: Sequencing ends 3 residues short of the CDR3 end; the germline J gene provides the rest. V usage is TRBV20-1 and J usage is TRBJ2-5, with 7 bases that match TRBD1. Germline lookup yields CDR1 DFQATT and CDR2 SNEGSKA (reference sequence). After removal of 6 bases from V and 0 bases from J, the junction contained 7 bases not matched to a gene. This CDR3 comprises 14 residues. CDR3 sequence: CSAKGQDYQETQYF. The sequenced part of the CDR3 DNA is TGCAGTGCAAAAGGACAGGACTACCAAGAGACC.

About this clone itself: The read gets to within 3 residues of the CDR3 end, and the germline J gene fills in the rest. This chain connects TRBV5-1 to TRBJ2-7; 7 bases map to TRBD2. The CDR3 totals 15 residues. From germline, CDR1 is SGHRS and CDR2 YFSETQ. Germline trimming cut 4 bases from V and 5 bases from J; bases unmatched to any gene: 12. CDR3 in amino acids: CASSGKAGYQDEQYF. CDR3 DNA, as far as it was read: TGCGCCAGCAGCGGTAAAGCGGGATATCAGGACGAG.

With respect to this clone: The read gets to within 3 residues of the CDR3 end, and the germline J gene fills in the rest. The chain carries TRBV11-2 and TRBJ1-2; D is uncertain. Germline lookup yields CDR1 SGHAT and CDR2 FQNNGV. The CDR3 consists of 15 residues. Trimming removed 3 bases from V and 2 bases from J, with 13 bases in between. Partial CDR3 DNA: TGTGCCAGCAGCTTTGAGGACTATCGGAACTATGGC. It yields the protein CASSFEDYRNYG. The entire CDR3 protein reads CASSFEDYRNYGYTF.

As for this clone: The read terminates 3 residues before the CDR3 end, so the remaining end is supplied by the germline J gene. The J gene is TRBJ1-5, the V gene TRBV7-2; a possible D gene is TRBD1 (5 bases). Germline V gene data show CDR1 as SGHTA and CDR2 as FQGNSA. The length of the CDR3 is 14 residues. Trimming removed 2 bases from V and 5 bases from J, with 10 bases in between. This CDR3 reads CASSLRGGDQPQHF. Partial CDR3 DNA: TGTGCCAGCAGCTTACGAGGAGGGGATCAGCCC.

As regards this clone: The missing CDR3 end, 3 residues past where the read stops, is filled in from the germline J gene. Other DNA sequences from this sample encode an identical CDR3 as well. This chain links TRBV2 with TRBJ2-1; D is ambiguous. This CDR3 is built from 15 residues. Germline V CDR1 and CDR2: SNHLY, FYNNEI. V was trimmed by 5 bases and J by 0 bases, leaving 11 bases between them. Incomplete CDR3 DNA: TGTGCCAGCAGTCTTGCGGTGAGCTCCTACAATGAG. It translates to CASSLAVSSYNE. The full CDR3 sequence reads CASSLAVSSYNEQFF. The entire variable domain, with the rest obtained from reference TRBV2 and TRBJ2-1, is as follows: EPEVTQTPSHQVTQMGQEVILRCVPISNHLYFYWYRQILGQKVEFLVSFYNNEISEKSEIFDDQFSVERPDGSNFTLKIRSTKLEDSAMYFCASSLAVSSYNEQFFGPGTRLTVL.

A word on this clone: The sequenced fragment ends 3 residues before the CDR3 boundary, so the rest is inferred from the germline J gene. The V call is TRBV2, the J call TRBJ1-5; no firm D call. CDR3 length: 13 residues. Germline V gene sequence: CDR1 SNHLY, CDR2 FYNNEI. V was clipped by 2 bases and J by 3 bases, with 5 bases between them. Here the CDR3 reads CASSERANQPQHF. CDR3 DNA (partial): TGTGCCAGCAGTGAAAGGGCCAATCAGCCC.

Concerning this clone itself: The read terminates 3 residues before the CDR3 end, so the remaining end is supplied by the germline J gene. V is TRBV30 and J is TRBJ2-7; 13 positions agree with TRBD2. Trimming removed 5 bases from V and 4 bases from J; junction bases left unmatched: 2. The CDR3 covers 13 residues. The V gene's germline CDR1 is GTSNPN and CDR2 SVGIG (reference sequence). This CDR3 is CAWGLAGVYEQYF. The sequenced CDR3 bases are TGTGCCTGGGGACTAGCGGGGGTGTACGAG.

The chain's CDR3 is CASSWTGTTDTQYF. The part of the CDR3 DNA that was read is TGTGCCAGCAGCTGGACAGGGACCACAGATACG. The V call is TRBV11-2, the J call TRBJ2-3; TRBD1 matches at 8 bases. The read gets to within 3 residues of the CDR3 end, and the germline J gene fills in the rest. V was pared by 4 bases and J by 2 bases, with 2 bases of the junction left unmatched. CDR3 length: 14 amino acids. Germline CDR1 and CDR2: SGHAT and FQNNGV.

About this clone: The CDR3 goes on 3 residues after the read ends, and that part is filled in from the germline J gene. This chain links TRBV2 with TRBJ2-1, with 7 bases aligning to TRBD1. This CDR3 is built from 14 residues. V shed 6 bases, J shed 0 bases, and the junction held 2 bases outside the gene matches. In germline, CDR1 is SNHLY, CDR2 FYNNEI. The CDR3 loop reads CASRGDSSYNEQFF. Incomplete CDR3 DNA: TGTGCCAGCAGGGGGGACAGCTCCTACAATGAG.

In the case of this clone: The CDR3 end falls 3 residues outside the read, so it is completed with the germline J gene. The chain carries TRBV2 and TRBJ2-1; TRBD1 matches 11 bases. Germline CDR1 and CDR2: SNHLY and FYNNEI. The trim removed 7 bases at V and 6 bases at J, leaving 11 bases unmatched. This CDR3 is 16 amino acids long. The CDR3 reads CASTPIPGQGVNEQFF. Incomplete CDR3 DNA: TGTGCCAGCACCCCAATCCCGGGACAGGGGGTCAATGAG.

On this clone: The observed sequence ends 3 residues before the CDR3 terminus, with the missing tail filled in from the germline J gene. This chain links TRBV19 with TRBJ2-1, with D maybe TRBD1 (6 bases). Trimming cost V 4 bases and J 0 bases, with 13 bases left between them. The CDR3 is 16 residues long. From germline, CDR1 is LNHDA and CDR2 SQIVND (reference sequence). Partial CDR3 DNA: TGTGCCAGTAGTAATCCGACAGGACACTCCTACAATGAG. This encodes CASSNPTGHSYNE. The CDR3 in full is CASSNPTGHSYNEQFF.

The CDR3 bases that were read are TGTGCCAGCAGCTCCCCAGGGTTGGGATATGGC. Its protein product is CASSSPGLGYG. The whole CDR3 reads CASSSPGLGYGYTF. The chain uses TRBV11-2 and TRBJ1-2; a weak D match, TRBD1 (5 bases). The CDR3 end lies 3 residues beyond the end of the read and is filled in from the germline J gene. The CDR3 has 14 amino acids. Germline loops: CDR1 SGHAT, CDR2 FQNNGV. The germline V and J ends were trimmed by 4 bases and 5 bases, with 14 bases remaining between them.

Concerning this clone: The read gets to within 3 residues of the CDR3 end, and the germline J gene fills in the rest. The V gene is TRBV10-3, the J gene TRBJ2-1; 9 bases map to TRBD1. The CDR3 loop spans 16 amino acids. The germline V gene encodes CDR1 ENHRY and CDR2 SYGVKD. J was trimmed by 5 bases and V by 6 bases; bases with no gene match: 11. Incomplete CDR3 DNA: TGTGCCATCAGCCTTACCGGGACAGGGACCGACAATGAG. This translates into CAISLTGTGTDNE. The full CDR3 sequence reads CAISLTGTGTDNEQFF.

For this clone: Sequencing ends 3 residues short of the CDR3 end; the germline J gene provides the rest. The V gene is TRBV20-1, the J gene TRBJ1-1; no firm D call. CDR1 is DFQATT and CDR2 is SNEGSKA in the germline V gene (reference sequence). The length of the CDR3 is 12 residues. Trimming pared 0 bases from V and 5 bases from J, leaving 7 bases between. CDR3 sequence: CSARDGHTEAFF. CDR3 bases read: TGCAGTGCTAGAGATGGGCATACTGAA.

Turning to this clone: The CDR3 end is not reached by the read, which stops 3 residues before it; the germline J gene fills it in. The rearrangement links TRBV10-3 to TRBJ2-2; 9 bases are a match to TRBD1. Germline CDR1 ENHRY, CDR2 SYGVKD. V lost 9 bases to trimming and J lost 5 bases; unmatched junction nucleotides: 7. The CDR3 is 14 residues long. The CDR3 spells CAIRTGDLTGELFF. CDR3 DNA, as far as it was read: TGTGCCATACGGACAGGGGATTTAACCGGGGAG.

With respect to this clone: The read gets to within 3 residues of the CDR3 end, and the germline J gene fills in the rest. The chain couples TRBV5-6 to TRBJ1-2; D possibly corresponds to TRBD1 (6 bases). Germline V gene data show CDR1 as SGHDT and CDR2 as YYEEEE. This CDR3 is built from 13 residues. With 4 bases removed from V and 6 bases from J, the gap between germline ends came to 13 bases. The CDR3 is CASSPGTNHGYTF. The sequenced part of the CDR3 DNA is TGTGCCAGCAGCCCCGGGACAAACCATGGC.

Concerning this clone itself: The observed sequence ends 3 residues before the CDR3 terminus, with the missing tail filled in from the germline J gene. The chain is built from TRBV7-9 and TRBJ2-5; possible D gene TRBD1, 5 bases. V was trimmed by 4 bases and J by 4 bases, leaving 10 bases between them. In germline, CDR1 is SEHNR, CDR2 FQNEAQ (reference sequence). This CDR3 has 13 amino acids. The sequenced CDR3 bases are TGTGCCAGCAGCTCCCCTAGGGGAGAGACC. Translated, it gives CASSSPRGET. The entire CDR3 sequence reads CASSSPRGETQYF. Full variable domain (missing parts from reference TRBV7-9 and TRBJ2-5): DTGVSQNPRHKITKRGQNVTFRCDPISEHNRLYWYRQTLGQGPEFLTYFQNEAQLEKSRLLSDRFSAERPKGSFSTLEIQRTEQGDSAMYLCASSSPRGETQYFGPGTRLLVL.